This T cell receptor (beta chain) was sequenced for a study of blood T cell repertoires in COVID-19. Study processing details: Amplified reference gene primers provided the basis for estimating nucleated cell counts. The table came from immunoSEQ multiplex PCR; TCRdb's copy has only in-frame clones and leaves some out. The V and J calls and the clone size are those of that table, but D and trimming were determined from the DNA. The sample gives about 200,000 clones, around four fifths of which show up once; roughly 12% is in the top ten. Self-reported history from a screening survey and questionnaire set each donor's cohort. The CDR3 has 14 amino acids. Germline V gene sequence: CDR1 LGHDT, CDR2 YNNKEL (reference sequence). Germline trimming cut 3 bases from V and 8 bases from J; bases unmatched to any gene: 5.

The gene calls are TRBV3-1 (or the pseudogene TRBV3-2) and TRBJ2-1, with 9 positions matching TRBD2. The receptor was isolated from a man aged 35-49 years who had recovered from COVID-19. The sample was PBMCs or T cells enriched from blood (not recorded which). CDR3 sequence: CASSQVSGRHEQFF. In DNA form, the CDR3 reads TGTGCCAGCAGCCAGGTTAGCGGGAGACATGAGCAGTTCTTC.